These 14 T cell receptor beta chains were all obtained from the same sample, sequenced in a study of blood T cell repertoires in COVID-19. Assay used: immunoSEQ multiplex PCR; TCRdb lists only in-frame clones, some missing. The sample yields 130,000 to 150,000 clones, around nine tenths seen once. Sequenced sample: peripheral blood. The receptors were gathered from a woman aged 40-49 years with acute or convalescent COVID-19.

The genes are TRBV6-2 or TRBV6-3 and TRBJ2-7; perhaps TRBD1 as D (6 bases). The CDR3 runs 14 residues. The germline CDR1 and CDR2 sequences are MNHEY and SVGEGT. The V gene lost 0 bases and the J gene lost 3 bases, with 9 bases spanning the gap. CDR3 in DNA: TGTGCCAGCAGTTACTCGGGACATTTCTACGAGCAGTACTTC. Protein product: CASSYSGHFYEQYF.

J is TRBJ2-5 and V is TRBV28; 8 positions match TRBD1. Looked up from germline, CDR1 is MDHEN and CDR2 is SYDVKM. After removal of 8 bases from V and 3 bases from J, the junction contained 5 bases not matched to a gene. This CDR3 is 13 amino acids long. The CDR3 spells CASRTGWEETQYF. The CDR3 bases are TGTGCCAGCCGGACAGGGTGGGAAGAGACCCAGTACTTC.

The V and J genes are TRBV4-1 and TRBJ1-1, with a possible D match to TRBD1 (6 bases). This CDR3 comprises 14 residues. Looked up from germline, CDR1 is MGHRA and CDR2 is YSYEKL. V was clipped by 3 bases and J by 8 bases, with 16 bases between them. The CDR3 sequence is CASSQGFTGTEAFF. The CDR3 DNA sequence: TGCGCCAGCAGCCAGGGTTTTACAGGGACCGAAGCTTTCTTT.

This chain uses TRBV19 with TRBJ1-2, with TRBD1 matching over 7 bases. The CDR3 runs to 16 residues. From germline, CDR1 is LNHDA and CDR2 SQIVND (reference sequence). Unmatched junction bases numbered 14, after V lost 3 bases and J lost 7 bases. Written as DNA, the CDR3 is TGTGCCAGTAGTATGATTTCGTCAGGGGGGCGGTCTGGCTACACCTTC. Translating it yields CASSMISSGGRSGYTF.

The table lists this clone with a few counts. This sequence joins TRBV6-5 and TRBJ2-6, with D perhaps TRBD1 (6 bases). Germline assignment: CDR1 MNHEY and CDR2 SVGAGI. The length of the CDR3 is 13 residues. V was shortened by 2 bases and J by 19 bases, with 18 bases between the two germline ends. The CDR3 is CASSYHRGQPDTF. Here the CDR3 DNA reads TGTGCCAGCAGTTACCACCGAGGACAGCCCGATACTTTC.

V usage is TRBV13 and J usage is TRBJ2-7; 9 bases line up with TRBD2. The CDR3 runs 15 residues. The germline V gene has CDR1 PRHDT and CDR2 FYEKMQ (reference sequence). Trimming removed 1 base from V and 0 bases from J; junction bases left unmatched: 1. The CDR3: CASSLEGLASYEQYF. The CDR3 DNA follows: TGTGCCAGCAGCTTAGAGGGACTAGCCTCCTACGAGCAGTACTTC.

The rearrangement uses TRBV18 and TRBJ2-7; 10 bases fit TRBD2. V lost 5 bases to trimming and J lost 4 bases; unmatched junction nucleotides: 8. The CDR3 spans 15 residues. Germline V gene lookup returns CDR1 KGHSH and CDR2 LQKENI. This CDR3 is CASSSTSGVAYEQYF. The CDR3 DNA reads as TGTGCCAGCTCATCTACTAGCGGGGTAGCGTACGAGCAGTACTTC.

The chain recombines TRBV27 with TRBJ2-7, with a weak D call TRBD2 (6 bases). V lost 4 bases, J lost 4 bases, and 11 bases lay in between. This CDR3 is built from 13 residues. Germline V CDR1 and CDR2: MNHEY, SMNVEV (reference sequence). The CDR3 protein is CASSSGLAYEQYF. The CDR3 DNA is TGTGCCAGCAGTTCGGGACTGGCATACGAGCAGTACTTC.

The chain employs TRBV7-9 and TRBJ1-2, with no clear D. Per germline, CDR1 SEHNR and CDR2 FQNEAQ (reference sequence). Between the trimmed V and J ends, which lost 2 bases and 4 bases, there was a span of 8 bases. The CDR3 runs 13 residues. The CDR3 here is CASSLSQFYGYTF. The CDR3 DNA is TGTGCCAGCAGCTTATCTCAGTTCTATGGCTACACCTTC.

The chain carries TRBV30 and TRBJ2-1, with D unresolved. CDR3 length: 12 amino acids. Trimming removed 0 bases from V and 8 bases from J, with 8 bases in between. CDR1 GTSNPN and CDR2 SVGIG come from the germline V gene (reference sequence). The CDR3 DNA sequence: TGTGCCTGGAGTGTCGACTGGCATGAGCAGTTCTTC. It codes for CAWSVDWHEQFF.

This chain joins TRBV5-4 and TRBJ1-6, with unresolved D. With 4 bases removed from V and 0 bases from J, the gap between germline ends came to 11 bases. CDR3 length: 16 amino acids. Germline loops: CDR1 SGHNT, CDR2 YYREEE (reference sequence). The CDR3 region is CASSRDTSSYNSPLHF. CDR3 DNA: TGTGCCAGCAGCCGCGACACGAGCTCCTATAATTCACCCCTCCACTTT. The complete variable domain, with remaining parts taken from reference TRBV5-4 and TRBJ1-6, reads ETGVTQSPTHLIKTRGQQVTLRCSSQSGHNTVSWYQQALGQGPQFIFQYYREEENGRGNFPPRFSGLQFPNYSSELNVNALELDDSALYLCASSRDTSSYNSPLHFGNGTRLTVT.

The V gene is TRBV6-2 or TRBV6-3, the J gene TRBJ1-2; the match to TRBD1 covers 10 bases. Germline lookup yields CDR1 MNHEY and CDR2 SVGEGT. This CDR3 comprises 16 residues. V trimming: 6 bases; J trimming: 7 bases; junction bases outside the gene matches: 14. DNA of the CDR3: TGTGCCAGCAGCACCGCCCGGGACAGGGGACCCGGTGGCTACACCTTC. Amino acid sequence: CASSTARDRGPGGYTF.

This chain joins TRBV5-1 and TRBJ1-6; TRBD1 is a possible D gene (6 bases). The germline V and J ends were trimmed by 4 bases and 10 bases, with 12 bases remaining between them. Germline-derived CDR1 and CDR2 are SGHRS and YFSETQ. This CDR3 spans 13 amino acids. In DNA, the CDR3 is TGCGCCAGCAGCCACCGACAGGACTCACCCCTCCACTTT. Amino acid sequence: CASSHRQDSPLHF.

The chain carries TRBV9 and TRBJ2-3; D unclear. V gave up 0 bases and J gave up 4 bases, with 18 bases separating them. This CDR3 spans 17 amino acids. Per germline, CDR1 SGDLS and CDR2 YYNGEE. CDR3 in amino acids: CASSVESGSWSADTQYF. As DNA, the CDR3 is TGTGCCAGCAGCGTAGAATCCGGCTCCTGGAGCGCAGATACGCAGTATTTT. Complete variable domain (other parts from reference TRBV9 and TRBJ2-3): DSGVTQTPKHLITATGQRVTLRCSPRSGDLSVYWYQQSLDQGLQFLIQYYNGEERAKGNILERFSAQQFPDLHSELNLSSLELGDSALYFCASSVESGSWSADTQYFGPGTRLTVL.